The entry below gives a single T cell receptor beta chain sequence along with its context. These data belong to a study of blood T cell repertoires in COVID-19. Study-wide background: The origin of the acute and convalescent COVID-19 samples was the United States, Italy and Spain. PBMCs, B-cell-depleted T cells, or T cells were the source of the cDNA or gDNA that made up the material.

In the authors' workflow: Estimation of nucleated cell counts was performed using reference gene primer amplification. Using immunoSEQ multiplex PCR, the repertoire was profiled, and TCRdb retains in-frame clones only, with some absent. That table is the source of V, J and clone size, and D and trimming were worked out from the DNA. The top ten clones hold 1.5% to 2% of a sample with 300,000 to 400,000 clones, about 91% of them seen once. The junction had 6 bases not matched to a gene; V was cut back by 5 bases and J by 1 base. The CDR3 covers 16 residues. Germline V lookup: CDR1 SGDLS, CDR2 YYNGEE. J is TRBJ1-4 and V is TRBV9; TRBD1 agrees at 9 bases. This TCR came from a woman between 25 and 40 years old with COVID-19, enrolled during active disease. Sequenced input: peripheral blood. In DNA form, the CDR3 reads TGTGCCAGCAGTCGAACAGGGGGCGTAACTAATGAAAAACTGTTTTTT. As protein: CASSRTGGVTNEKLFF.